The rows below give T cell receptor beta chains drawn from one sample of a study of human versus mouse CDR3 diversity and MHC coevolution. Clones were sequenced by immunoSEQ multiplex PCR, and TCRdb holds only the in-frame ones, with some missing. The sample holds about 77,000 clones, around 92% seen once. Sequenced: naive CD4+ T cells from blood. All receptors come from a person aged 25 to 75 in good health. The CDR3 runs from the conserved cysteine through the conserved F or W. A D gene is named only where the DNA matches it firmly. Rows give clone size only sometimes, using once, few, many, or a class for an expanded clone.

NA | TRBJ1-2 | TRBV11-2 | NA | TGTGCCAGCAGCTTAGCGATTTCGGGGGGTGGCTACACCTTC | CASSLAISGGGYTF
NA | TRBJ2-1 | TRBV2 | TRBD2 | TGTGCCAGCAGCGAAACCGGGACTAGCGGGATCTATGAGCAGTTCTTC | CASSETGTSGIYEQFF
NA | TRBJ1-5 | TRBV30 | NA | TGTGCCGGGGGGAGGGGTAGTCAGCCCCAGCATTTT | CAGGRGSQPQHF
NA | TRBJ2-7 | TRBV5-1 | NA | TGCGCCAGCAGCACGAGACCGGGAAACGAGCAGTACTTC | CASSTRPGNEQYF
NA | TRBJ2-5 | TRBV18 | TRBD1 | TGTGCCAGCTCCACCGCGACAGGGGAGGAGACCCAGTACTTC | CASSTATGEETQYF
NA | TRBJ1-5 | TRBV28 | NA | TGTGCCAGCAGTCCGGGGTGGGATCAGCCCCAGCATTTT | CASSPGWDQPQHF
NA | TRBJ2-7 | TRBV5-6 | TRBD2 | TGTGCCAGCAGCCGAACGGGGGGGAGCGAGCAGTACTTC | CASSRTGGSEQYF
once | TRBJ2-3 | TRBV9 | NA | TGTGCCAGCAGCGTAGATCCGGGGGATACCACAGATACGCAGTATTTT | CASSVDPGDTTDTQYF
NA | TRBJ2-7 | TRBV29-1 | NA | TGCAGCGTTGCCCGGAGCCCCTACGAGCAGTACTTC | CSVARSPYEQYF
NA | TRBJ2-5 | TRBV10-3 | NA | TGTGCCGGGGCGGCTAGCGGAGGGGGAGCCCAGTACTTC | CAGAASGGGAQYF
NA | TRBJ1-1 | TRBV30 | TRBD1 | TGTGCCTGGAGTGTACAGGGCAGGGGGGTGAACACTGAAGCTTTCTTT | CAWSVQGRGVNTEAFF
NA | TRBJ2-3 | TRBV5-1 | TRBD1 | TGCGCCAGCAGCCCCGACAGGGGAGATACGCAGTATTTT | CASSPDRGDTQYF
NA | TRBJ2-2 | TRBV7-8 | NA | TGTGCCAGCAGCACCAACAGGGTCATTAAGGCCGGGGAGCTGTTTTTT | CASSTNRVIKAGELFF
NA | TRBJ1-2 | TRBV6-1 | TRBD1 | TGTGCCAGCAGTACGCCGGGACAGGGGAGGGATGGCTACACCTTC | CASSTPGQGRDGYTF
few | TRBJ1-1 | TRBV13 | NA | TGTGCCAGCACTCGCAGGGTCACTGAAGCTTTCTTT | CASTRRVTEAFF
NA | TRBJ2-7 | TRBV19 | NA | TGTGCCAGTAGTACCTCCGGGAGTACCTACGAGCAGTACTTC | CASSTSGSTYEQYF
NA | TRBJ2-7 | TRBV19 | NA | TGTGCCAGTAGTATAGACAGGACCTACGAGCAGTACTTC | CASSIDRTYEQYF
NA | TRBJ2-7 | TRBV19 | NA | TGTGCCAGTAGCAGAAGGACAGCAAGCTCCTACGAGCAGTACTTC | CASSRRTASSYEQYF
few | TRBJ2-7 | TRBV10-3 | TRBD2 | TGTGCCATCAGTGAGTCGGGAGGGGTCTCCTACGAGCAGTACTTC | CAISESGGVSYEQYF
NA | TRBJ2-7 | TRBV4-1 | NA | TGCGCCAGCAGCCAGGGACCTACGGGGGCAGTGAGGACAGGGCAGTACTTC | CASSQGPTGAVRTGQYF
NA | TRBJ1-1 | TRBV28 | TRBD1 | TGTGCCAGCAGCTCGTTGACAGGGGTCCGAACTGAAGCTTTCTTT | CASSSLTGVRTEAFF
NA | TRBJ2-7 | TRBV19 | TRBD2 | TGTGCCAGTAGTATCCTCTCTAGCGGGGTTTCCGAGCAGTACTTC | CASSILSSGVSEQYF
NA | TRBJ1-1 | TRBV2 | NA | TGTGCCAGCAGTGAAGTCCATATATCGTTCCCGAGGGTTGAAGCTTTCTTT | CASSEVHISFPRVEAFF
NA | TRBJ2-7 | TRBV10-1 | TRBD1 | TGCGCCAGCAGTGAGAGGCAGGGGGCCATCCACGAGCAGTACTTC | CASSERQGAIHEQYF
NA | TRBJ2-5 | TRBV10-1 | TRBD1 | TGCGCCAGCAGTGCCAGGGGGAGACGGCAAGAGACCCAGTACTTC | CASSARGRRQETQYF
NA | TRBJ2-3 | TRBV13 | NA | TGTGCCAGCAGCTCGGTAATACCTTCTAGCACAGATACGCAGTATTTT | CASSSVIPSSTDTQYF
NA | TRBJ2-3 | TRBV9 | TRBD2 | TGTGCCAGCAGCGCCCGACTAGCGGGGGGCACAGATACGCAGTATTTT | CASSARLAGGTDTQYF
NA | TRBJ2-5 | TRBV28 | TRBD1 | TGTGCCAGCAGTCTCACGGCCGGACAGGGGTTTACAGAGACCCAGTACTTC | CASSLTAGQGFTETQYF
NA | TRBJ2-6 | TRBV30 | TRBD1 | TGTGCCTGGAGGTCAGGGACAGGGGCTTCTGGGGCCAACGTCCTGACTTTC | CAWRSGTGASGANVLTF
once | TRBJ2-7 | TRBV6-1 | TRBD1 | TGTGCCAGCACGCGCCAGGGGGAGAACGAGCAGTACTTC | CASTRQGENEQYF
NA | TRBJ2-7 | TRBV6-1 | NA | TGTGCCAGCAGTGAAAGTTATTGGGAAGGCAGGGCCTACGAGCAGTACTTC | CASSESYWEGRAYEQYF
NA | TRBJ2-3 | TRBV9 | NA | TGTGCCAGCAGCGTAAGCACCTTAGATACGCAGTATTTT | CASSVSTLDTQYF
NA | TRBJ2-1 | TRBV11-2 | NA | TGTGCCAGCAGCTTAGTTCTTGTTGCCAGGGCCCCTCAAGGGCAGTTCTTC | CASSLVLVARAPQGQFF
NA | TRBJ1-4 | TRBV5-6 | NA | TGTGCCAGCAGCCCGGGGTGGGGTAATGAAAAACTGTTTTTT | CASSPGWGNEKLFF
NA | TRBJ1-1 | TRBV6-6 | TRBD1 | TGTGCCAGCTCGGTTAAGTTGACAGGGGGCGAGGGTGAAGCTTTCTTT | CASSVKLTGGEGEAFF
NA | TRBJ2-3 | TRBV30 | TRBD2 | TGTGCCTGGAGTTTGCCGTTCTCGGGGGGGCCCGGAGATACGCAGTATTTT | CAWSLPFSGGPGDTQYF
NA | TRBJ2-7 | TRBV6-6 | NA | TGTGCCAGCAGTTACTCGAGAGTGGCGGAGGCCTACGAGCAGTACTTC | CASSYSRVAEAYEQYF
NA | TRBJ2-2 | TRBV30 | NA | TGTGCCTGGAAGGTGACACCGAACACCGGGGAGCTGTTTTTT | CAWKVTPNTGELFF
NA | TRBJ1-1 | TRBV6-6 | TRBD1 | TGTGCCAGCAGTCGACAGGGGAACACTGAAGCTTTCTTT | CASSRQGNTEAFF
NA | TRBJ1-1 | TRBV30 | NA | TGTGCCTGGAGTCCATCGGTGTATCGGGGGAACACTGAAGCTTTCTTT | CAWSPSVYRGNTEAFF
NA | TRBJ2-4 | TRBV30 | NA | TGTGCCCTGGTAACGACAGACCTAGCCAAAAACATTCAGTACTTC | CALVTTDLAKNIQYF
NA | TRBJ1-4 | TRBV6-1 | NA | TGTGCCAGCAGTGGCGTAGAAGTTGGTGAAAAACTGTTTTTT | CASSGVEVGEKLFF
NA | TRBJ2-2 | TRBV5-6 | NA | TGTGCCAGCAGCTTGCGACACGTCACCGGGGAGCTGTTTTTT | CASSLRHVTGELFF
NA | TRBJ2-3 | TRBV30 | TRBD2 | TGTGCCTGGGGGAAACCGACTAGCGGGGGGACAGATACGCAGTATTTT | CAWGKPTSGGTDTQYF
NA | TRBJ2-7 | TRBV9 | NA | TGTGCCAGCAGCACCGCGCAGGGTTCCGAGCAGTACTTC | CASSTAQGSEQYF
NA | TRBJ2-7 | TRBV25-1 | NA | TGTGCCAGCAGTGAATCGGTCGGAGCAAGCCACGAGCAGTACTTC | CASSESVGASHEQYF
NA | TRBJ1-1 | TRBV9 | TRBD1 | TGTGCCAGCAGCGTAGCAGGGGCAGGGGGCGTCACTGAAGCTTTCTTT | CASSVAGAGGVTEAFF
NA | TRBJ2-3 | TRBV27 | TRBD2 | TGTGCCAGCAGTTCGGGACTAGCGGGGACCCTTAGCACAGATACGCAGTATTTT | CASSSGLAGTLSTDTQYF
NA | TRBJ1-2 | TRBV7-9 | TRBD1 | TGTGCCAGCAGCTTGGACAGGGGGAGCTATGGCTACACCTTC | CASSLDRGSYGYTF
NA | TRBJ2-3 | TRBV2 | TRBD2 | TGTGCCAGCTCCCTAGCGGGGGTTGCTACGCAGTATTTT | CASSLAGVATQYF
NA | TRBJ1-1 | TRBV28 | NA | TGTGCCAGCAGGCCGACAGTAAACACTGAAGCTTTCTTT | CASRPTVNTEAFF
few | TRBJ1-4 | TRBV5-4 | TRBD1 | TGTGCCAGCAGCTTACAGGGGGCCCGTGAAAAACTGTTTTTT | CASSLQGAREKLFF
NA | TRBJ1-1 | TRBV5-1 | NA | TGCGCCAGCAGCCCGGTTTTTGTTGCCACTGAAGCTTTCTTT | CASSPVFVATEAFF
once | TRBJ2-5 | TRBV5-1 | TRBD2 | TGCGCCAGCAGCCAATCACTACTCTCACCGGGGGGGCCGCAGACCCAGTACTTC | CASSQSLLSPGGPQTQYF
NA | TRBJ2-1 | TRBV10-3 | TRBD2 | TGTGCCATCAGTGAGACGGGGGGGCTTACTGAGCAGTTCTTC | CAISETGGLTEQFF